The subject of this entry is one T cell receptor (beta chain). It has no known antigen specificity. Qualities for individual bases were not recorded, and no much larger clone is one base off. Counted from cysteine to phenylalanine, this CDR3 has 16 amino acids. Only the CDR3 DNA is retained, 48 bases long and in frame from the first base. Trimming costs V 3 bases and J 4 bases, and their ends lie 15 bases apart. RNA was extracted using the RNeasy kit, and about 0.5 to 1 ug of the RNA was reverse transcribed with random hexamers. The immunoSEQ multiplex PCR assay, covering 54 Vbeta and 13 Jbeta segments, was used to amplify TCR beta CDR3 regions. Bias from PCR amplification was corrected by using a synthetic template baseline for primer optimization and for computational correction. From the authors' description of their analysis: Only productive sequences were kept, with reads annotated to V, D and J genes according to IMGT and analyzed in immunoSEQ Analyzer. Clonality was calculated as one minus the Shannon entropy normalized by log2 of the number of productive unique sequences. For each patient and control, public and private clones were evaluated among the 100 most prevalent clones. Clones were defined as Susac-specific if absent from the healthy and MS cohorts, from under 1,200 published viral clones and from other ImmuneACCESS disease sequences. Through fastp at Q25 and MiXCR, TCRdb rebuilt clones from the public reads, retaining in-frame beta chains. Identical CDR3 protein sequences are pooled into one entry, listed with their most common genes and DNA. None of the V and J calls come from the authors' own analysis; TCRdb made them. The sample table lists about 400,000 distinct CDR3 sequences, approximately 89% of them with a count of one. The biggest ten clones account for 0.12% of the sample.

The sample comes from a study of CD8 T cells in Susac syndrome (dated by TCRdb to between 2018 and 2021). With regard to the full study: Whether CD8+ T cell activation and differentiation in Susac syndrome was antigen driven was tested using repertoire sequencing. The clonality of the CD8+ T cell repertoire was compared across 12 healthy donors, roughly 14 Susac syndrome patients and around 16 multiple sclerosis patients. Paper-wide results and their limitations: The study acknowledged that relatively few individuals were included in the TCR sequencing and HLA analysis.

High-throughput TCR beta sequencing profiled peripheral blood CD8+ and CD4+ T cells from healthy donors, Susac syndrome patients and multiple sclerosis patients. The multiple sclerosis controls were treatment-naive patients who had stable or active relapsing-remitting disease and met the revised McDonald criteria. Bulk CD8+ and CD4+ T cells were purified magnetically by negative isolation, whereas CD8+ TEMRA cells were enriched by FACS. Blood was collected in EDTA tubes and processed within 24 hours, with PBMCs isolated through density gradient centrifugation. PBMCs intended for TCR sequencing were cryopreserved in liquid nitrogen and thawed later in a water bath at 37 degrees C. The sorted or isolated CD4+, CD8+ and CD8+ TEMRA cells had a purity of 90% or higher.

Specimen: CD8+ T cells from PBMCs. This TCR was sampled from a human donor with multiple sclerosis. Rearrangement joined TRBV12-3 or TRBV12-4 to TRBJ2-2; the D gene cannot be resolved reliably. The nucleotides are TGTGCCAGCAGTTTTGTAGTCGGTCGTGGCACCGGGGAGCTGTTTTTT. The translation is CASSFVVGRGTGELFF.